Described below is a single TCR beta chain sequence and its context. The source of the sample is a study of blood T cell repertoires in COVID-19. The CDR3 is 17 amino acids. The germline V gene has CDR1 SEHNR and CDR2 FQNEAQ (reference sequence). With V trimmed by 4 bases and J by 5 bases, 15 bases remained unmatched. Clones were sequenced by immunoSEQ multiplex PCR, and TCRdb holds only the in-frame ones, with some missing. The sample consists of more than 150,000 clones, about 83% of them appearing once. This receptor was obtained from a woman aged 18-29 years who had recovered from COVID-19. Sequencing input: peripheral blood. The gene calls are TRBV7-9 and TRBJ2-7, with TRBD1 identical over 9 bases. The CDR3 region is CASSSLSHGTGLNEQYF. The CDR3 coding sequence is TGTGCCAGCAGCTCCCTTTCCCACGGGACAGGGTTGAACGAGCAGTACTTC.